A selection of T cell receptor beta chains follows, all from one sample in a study of fetal regulatory T cell absence and autoimmunity. Here immunoSEQ multiplex PCR was the method, and the copy in TCRdb shows in-frame clones only, minus some. The sample holds around 45,000 clones, about 86% seen once. The sequenced sample consisted of cord blood. All receptors derive from a newborn boy with IPEX syndrome. The CDR3 runs from the conserved cysteine through the conserved F or W. Each record gives: V gene, D gene, J gene, clone size, CDR3 protein, CDR3 DNA. The D gene is left open where the match is weak. Clone size, where shown, is once, few, many, or a class for clones that have expanded.

>TRBV6-1|TRBD1|TRBJ1-2|.
CASRQGDLGYTF
TGTGCCAGCAGACAGGGGGATCTGGGCTACACCTTC
>TRBV10-3|TRBD2|TRBJ2-7|.
CAISGDYLREQYF
TGTGCCATCAGTGGGGACTACTTACGCGAGCAGTACTTC
>TRBV30|.|TRBJ2-3|.
CAWRSGGDTQYF
TGTGCCTGGAGAAGTGGGGGAGATACGCAGTATTTT
>TRBV11-2|TRBD1|TRBJ2-7|.
CASSLDRQGFNGQYF
TGTGCCAGCAGCTTAGATCGACAGGGTTTTAACGGGCAGTACTTC
>TRBV6-1|TRBD1|TRBJ1-1|.
CASSARGRATEAFF
TGTGCCAGCAGTGCGAGGGGGCGCGCCACTGAAGCTTTCTTT
>TRBV2|TRBD2|TRBJ2-7|.
CASRTSGRIYEQYF
TGTGCCAGCAGGACTAGCGGGAGGATCTACGAGCAGTACTTC
>TRBV27|TRBD2|TRBJ2-3|.
CASSPWTSGSIPDTQYF
TGTGCCAGCAGTCCGTGGACTAGCGGGAGTATCCCAGATACGCAGTATTTT
>TRBV10-3|.|TRBJ1-3|few
CAISADSSGNTIYF
TGTGCCATCAGTGCGGACAGCTCTGGAAACACCATATATTTT
>TRBV19|TRBD1|TRBJ2-1|.
CASTNRGNNEQFF
TGTGCCAGTACTAACAGGGGGAACAATGAGCAGTTCTTC
>TRBV10-2|TRBD2|TRBJ2-5|.
CASSDPSGGGETQYF
TGCGCCAGCAGTGACCCCAGCGGGGGGGGAGAGACCCAGTACTTC
>TRBV30|TRBD1|TRBJ2-7|few
CAWSGTGYDEQYF
TGTGCCTGGTCCGGGACAGGGTACGACGAGCAGTACTTC
>TRBV5-6|.|TRBJ1-3|.
CASSLKGGRLGNTIYF
TGTGCCAGCAGCTTGAAGGGGGGGCGGCTAGGAAACACCATATATTTT
>TRBV4-2|TRBD2|TRBJ2-3|.
CASSQGYSGGGTDTQYF
TGTGCCAGCAGCCAAGGATATAGCGGGGGCGGCACAGATACGCAGTATTTT
>TRBV6-6|TRBD2|TRBJ2-5|.
CASSWTSGSPPSQYF
TGTGCCAGCAGCTGGACTAGCGGGAGCCCCCCTAGCCAGTACTTC
>TRBV27|TRBD2|TRBJ2-1|.
CASSSSPNSAGGGQFF
TGTGCCAGCAGTTCATCTCCAAACTCAGCGGGAGGGGGGCAGTTCTTC
>TRBV9|TRBD2|TRBJ2-5|.
CASSPTSGGARETQYF
TGTGCCAGCAGCCCCACTAGCGGGGGGGCGAGGGAGACCCAGTACTTC
>TRBV6-1|.|TRBJ1-5|.
CASSGRGVQPQHF
TGTGCCAGCAGTGGTCGAGGGGTCCAGCCCCAGCATTTT
>TRBV21-1|.|TRBJ2-7|once
CATSTGQSYEQYF
TGTGCCACTTCGACAGGCCAATCCTACGAGCAGTACTTC
>TRBV10-3|.|TRBJ2-7|once
CAIKTSSLNEQYF
TGTGCCATCAAAACTAGCTCCCTGAACGAGCAGTACTTC
>TRBV4-1|.|TRBJ2-1|once
CASSHRTSGSYNEQFF
TGCGCCAGCAGCCACCGGACTTCTGGCTCCTACAATGAGCAGTTCTTC
>TRBV19|.|TRBJ1-1|.
CASSIQGNTEAFF
TGTGCCAGTAGTATTCAGGGGAACACTGAAGCTTTCTTT
>TRBV13|.|TRBJ1-2|.
CASSQPSNYGYTF
TGTGCCAGCAGCCAACCCAGTAACTATGGCTACACCTTC
>TRBV7-8|TRBD1|TRBJ1-2|.
CASSRDRVGYGYTF
TGTGCCAGCAGCCGGGACAGGGTTGGGTATGGCTACACCTTC
>TRBV7-9|.|TRBJ1-2|.
CASSSSGGNGYTF
TGTGCCAGCAGCTCTAGCGGGGGGAATGGCTACACCTTC
>TRBV4-1|.|TRBJ2-7|few
CASSQGGTSYEQYF
TGCGCCAGCAGCCAAGGGGGGACCTCCTACGAGCAGTACTTC
>TRBV9|.|TRBJ1-5|few
CASSVVQGLNQPQHF
TGTGCCAGCAGCGTAGTACAGGGCCTCAATCAGCCCCAGCATTTT
>TRBV2|TRBD2|TRBJ2-7|.
CARGTSGSVSSYEQYF
TGTGCCAGAGGGACTAGCGGGAGCGTCAGCTCCTACGAGCAGTACTTC
>TRBV6-1|TRBD2|TRBJ2-1|.
CASSGLAGGLGEQFF
TGTGCCAGCAGTGGACTAGCGGGGGGGCTGGGGGAGCAGTTCTTC
>TRBV5-4|.|TRBJ2-2|.
CASSFTGANTGELFF
TGTGCCAGCAGCTTCACGGGAGCCAACACCGGGGAGCTGTTTTTT
>TRBV30|TRBD2|TRBJ2-3|.
CAWSVALAGGSDTQYF
TGTGCCTGGAGTGTAGCCCTAGCGGGGGGATCGGATACGCAGTATTTT
>TRBV2|TRBD1|TRBJ1-3|.
CASSQGDRGTGNTIYF
TGTGCCAGCAGTCAAGGGGACAGGGGGACTGGAAACACCATATATTTT
>TRBV6-5|TRBD2|TRBJ2-2|.
CASSSSGLADTGELFF
TGTGCCAGCAGTTCATCGGGACTAGCGGACACCGGGGAGCTGTTTTTT
>TRBV7-2|TRBD2|TRBJ2-2|.
CASSLTLAGYKDGELFF
TGTGCCAGCAGCCTAACACTAGCGGGGTATAAGGACGGGGAGCTGTTTTTT
>TRBV12-5|TRBD2|TRBJ2-1|.
CASVPGPSGPSSYNEQFF
TGTGCTAGTGTCCCTGGGCCTAGCGGGCCCAGCTCCTACAATGAGCAGTTCTTC
>TRBV2|.|TRBJ2-7|few
CASSDRPYEQYF
TGTGCCAGCAGTGACCGTCCCTACGAGCAGTACTTC
>TRBV9|.|TRBJ1-3|.
CASSVDQGPGNTIYF
TGTGCCAGCAGCGTAGATCAGGGGCCTGGAAACACCATATATTTT
>TRBV15|TRBD1|TRBJ2-7|.
CATSRGGTGPPYEQYF
TGTGCCACCAGCAGAGGGGGGACAGGGCCCCCCTACGAGCAGTACTTC
>TRBV10-3|TRBD1|TRBJ1-1|.
CAISTGGLGAFF
TGTGCCATCAGTACAGGGGGTCTTGGCGCTTTCTTT
>TRBV7-9|.|TRBJ1-3|.
CASSPPGGSGNTIYF
TGTGCCAGCAGCCCACCCGGGGGATCTGGAAACACCATATATTTT
>TRBV4-3|TRBD2|TRBJ2-5|.
CASSQFASSGGALWAQYF
TGCGCCAGCAGCCAATTCGCCTCTAGCGGGGGGGCCCTATGGGCCCAGTACTTC
>TRBV4-2|.|TRBJ1-5|.
CASSQVRDRGQPQHF
TGTGCCAGCAGCCAGGTCAGGGATAGAGGTCAGCCCCAGCATTTT
>TRBV4-1|TRBD1|TRBJ1-1|.
CASSPGQGFTEAFF
TGCGCCAGCAGCCCGGGACAGGGGTTTACTGAAGCTTTCTTT
>TRBV5-4|.|TRBJ2-3|.
CASSSLTGPSTDTQYF
TGTGCCAGCAGCTCATTAACGGGGCCTAGCACAGATACGCAGTATTTT
>TRBV2|.|TRBJ2-7|.
CASRGQNYEQYF
TGTGCCAGCAGGGGACAAAACTACGAGCAGTACTTC
>TRBV7-2|.|TRBJ2-7|.
CASSPGRTSYEQYF
TGTGCCAGCAGCCCAGGACGGACGTCCTACGAGCAGTACTTC
>TRBV10-1|.|TRBJ1-5|.
CASSETPDTDNQPQHF
TGCGCCAGCAGTGAGACCCCGGACACCGACAATCAGCCCCAGCATTTT
>TRBV4-2|TRBD2|TRBJ2-7|once
CASSQDKRDREQYF
TGTGCCAGCAGCCAAGATAAGCGGGATCGGGAGCAGTACTTC
>TRBV11-2|TRBD1|TRBJ2-7|.
CASSPRTGESIYEQYF
TGTGCCAGCAGCCCCCGGACAGGGGAGTCGATCTACGAGCAGTACTTC
>TRBV19|TRBD1|TRBJ2-3|.
CASSISGTGGTDTQYF
TGTGCCAGTAGTATAAGTGGGACAGGGGGGACAGATACGCAGTATTTT
>TRBV7-2|TRBD1|TRBJ2-7|.
CASSLARDSLYEQYF
TGTGCCAGCAGCTTAGCCCGGGACAGTCTCTACGAGCAGTACTTC
>TRBV4-1|.|TRBJ2-5|.
CASSQDPPRRETQYF
TGCGCCAGCAGCCAAGATCCCCCCAGGCGGGAGACCCAGTACTTC
>TRBV5-1|.|TRBJ1-2|.
CASSSGYYGYTF
TGCGCCAGCAGCTCGGGGTACTATGGCTACACCTTC
>TRBV19|TRBD1|TRBJ2-7|.
CASSTPQQGAHEQYF
TGTGCCAGTAGTACCCCCCAACAGGGGGCCCACGAGCAGTACTTC
>TRBV27|TRBD1|TRBJ2-3|.
CASSEGQGRDTQYF
TGTGCCAGCAGTGAGGGACAGGGGAGAGATACGCAGTATTTT